This TCR beta chain comes out of a study of blood T cells in healthy people across ages. Concerning this clonotype itself: This may be a read error, as it is one base from a much larger clone.

A second roughly 6 to 11 cycle PCR used barcoded and J-beta primers. No fewer than 2.5 million CDR3-containing paired-end reads came from each sample. TCRdb processed the 5' RACE reads anew with MiXCR; each CDR3 protein has one entry. The repertoire holds roughly 1,500,000 distinct CDR3 sequences, 42% seen once, with approximately 7.9% in the top ten. Per germline, CDR1 MGHRA and CDR2 YSYEKL. The CDR3 covers 13 residues. V usage is TRBV4-1 and J usage is TRBJ2-5, with no clear D. The J call is uncertain, as TRBJ2-7 better fits the DNA end. The source of this sequence is a woman younger than 35 in good health. Sequencing used blood. The CDR3 DNA sequence: TGCGCCAGCAGCCCTACAGCGACCTGCGAGCAGTACTTC. Translating gives CASSPTATCEQYF.